Here is one T cell receptor beta chain with its context. The sample is drawn from a study of blood T cell repertoires in COVID-19. Across the whole study: Sites across the United States, Italy and Spain contributed samples from acute and convalescent COVID-19. Sample material is recorded as cDNA or gDNA derived from T cells, B-cell-depleted T cells, or PBMCs.

The CDR3 is made up of 16 amino acids. Trimming took 5 bases from V and 1 from J, leaving 14 bases between them. CDR1 SGHVS and CDR2 FQNEAQ come from the germline V gene. Generated by immunoSEQ multiplex PCR, the TCRdb table keeps only in-frame clones and is missing some. Among 180,000 or so clones listed, more than 70% were seen once. The sample was peripheral blood. The source of this sequence is a woman in her 30s with acute or convalescent COVID-19. V is TRBV7-8 and J is TRBJ2-2, with D uncertain. The CDR3 region is CASSPLSPLNTGELFF. The CDR3 bases are TGTGCCAGCAGCCCCTTGAGCCCATTGAACACCGGGGAGCTGTTTTTT.